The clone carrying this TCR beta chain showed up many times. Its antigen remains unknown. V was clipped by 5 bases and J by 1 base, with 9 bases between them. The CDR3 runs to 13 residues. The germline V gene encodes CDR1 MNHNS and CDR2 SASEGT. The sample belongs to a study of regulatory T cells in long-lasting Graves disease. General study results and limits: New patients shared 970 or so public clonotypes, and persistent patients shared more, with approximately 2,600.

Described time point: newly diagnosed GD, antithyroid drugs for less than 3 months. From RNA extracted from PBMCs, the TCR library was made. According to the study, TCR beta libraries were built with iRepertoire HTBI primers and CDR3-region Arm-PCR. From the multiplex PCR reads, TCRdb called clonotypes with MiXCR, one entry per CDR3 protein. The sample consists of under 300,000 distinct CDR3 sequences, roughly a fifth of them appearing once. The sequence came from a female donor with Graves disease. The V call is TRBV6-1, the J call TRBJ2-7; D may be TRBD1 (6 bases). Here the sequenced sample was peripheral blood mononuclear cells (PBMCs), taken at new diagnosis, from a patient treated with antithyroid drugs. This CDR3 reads CASSRDKSYEQYF. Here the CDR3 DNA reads TGTGCCAGCAGTCGGGACAAGTCCTACGAGCAGTACTTC.